What follows are 20 T cell receptor beta chains derived from one specimen sequenced in a study of CD8+ T cells in alopecia areata. The pooled cutaneous lymph node cells were sorted using several markers (CD4, CD8alpha, NKG2D, NKG2ACE and others). Extraction of RNA preceded its reverse transcription into cDNA, which served as the sequencing template. The method was immunoSEQ multiplex PCR; TCRdb's version includes in-frame clones alone and lacks a portion of them. Singletons are absent from the sample, which has more than 250,000 clones. The sample consisted of CD4+ T cells sorted from a lymph node. These receptors all stem from a C3H/HeJ mouse with alopecia areata. The mouse line has the MHC haplotype H2-k.

This clone was seen only a few times. The germline and genes are mouse ones. The missing CDR3 end, 4 residues past where the read stops, is filled in from the germline J gene. The sample has other DNA sequences that encode this CDR3 too. The V gene is TRBV1, the J gene TRBJ2-7; D not resolved. CDR3 length equals 12 residues. Deletions cut 3 bases from V and 3 bases from J, with 6 bases between. Germline CDR1 reads NSQYPW; CDR2 reads LRSPGD (reference sequence). The DNA read from the CDR3 is TGCACCTGCAGTGCGCCAGTCTAT. Amino acid sequence: CTCSAPVY. In full, the CDR3 is CTCSAPVYEQYF.

This clone came up a few times. Any gene name here is a mouse gene name. Read data end 4 residues before the CDR3 end; the end is taken from the germline J gene. This chain connects TRBV1 to TRBJ2-3, with 9 bases aligning to TRBD2. This CDR3 is built from 16 residues. V shed 0 bases and J 4 bases; nucleotides not matched to a gene: 5. The germline V gene encodes CDR1 NSQYPW and CDR2 LRSPGD (reference sequence). The CDR3 spells CTCSAELGLGPETLYF. The DNA read from the CDR3 is TGCACCTGCAGTGCAGAATTGGGACTGGGCCCAGAA.

This clone was recorded a few times. Gene names and germline match the mouse. The CDR3 end is not reached by the read, which stops 4 residues before it; the germline J gene fills it in. The same CDR3 arises from other DNA sequences in this sample as well. The chain employs TRBV13-1 and TRBJ2-3; 7 nucleotides align to TRBD2. The trim removed 0 bases at V and 1 base at J, leaving 5 bases unmatched. The CDR3 length is 16 residues. Per germline, CDR1 NSHNY and CDR2 SYGAGN. The sequenced CDR3 bases are TGTGCCAGCAGTGATGCAGGGCTGGGGGGTGCAGAA. It specifies CASSDAGLGGAE. From start to end, the CDR3 is CASSDAGLGGAETLYF.

As for this clone: Mouse names are used for the genes. CDR3 loop: CASSDVGGGNTEVFF. The CDR3 DNA, read in part, is TGTGCCAGCAGTGATGTGGGAGGGGGCAACACA. The J gene is TRBJ1-1, the V gene TRBV13-1; 7 bases fit TRBD1. The read terminates 4 residues before the CDR3 end, so the remaining end is supplied by the germline J gene. CDR3 length: 15 amino acids. V was pared by 0 bases and J by 2 bases, with 4 bases of the junction left unmatched. The V gene's germline CDR1 is NSHNY and CDR2 SYGAGN.

In its sample, this clone was seen many times. The germline gene is not matched at one end of the junction; a read error may be the cause. Any gene name here is a mouse gene name. The CDR3 loop is CASRDDNANSDYTF. The CDR3 DNA, read in part, is TGTGCCAGCAGAGATGACAATGCAAACTCC. The rearrangement joins TRBV13-1 to TRBJ1-2; D not certain. The observed sequence ends 4 residues before the CDR3 terminus, with the missing tail filled in from the germline J gene. CDR1 and CDR2 (germline): NSHNY, SYGAGN. The CDR3 is 14 residues long.

This clone was seen at least ten times. The gene names here belong to mouse. The read comes to an end 4 residues before the CDR3 does, leaving the germline J gene to fill in the end. This CDR3 is also generated by other DNA sequences in the sample. The chain recombines TRBV19 with TRBJ2-2; 7 bases map to TRBD1. The length of the CDR3 is 14 residues. The V gene end was trimmed by 3 bases and the J gene end by 3 bases; junction bases not matched to a gene: 2. Germline V lookup: CDR1 FNHDT, CDR2 SITEND (reference sequence). CDR3 region: CASSKGTDTGQLYF. The CDR3 bases that were read are TGTGCCAGCAGTAAAGGGACAGACACCGGG. Full variable domain (remainder filled in from reference TRBV19 and TRBJ2-2): GGIITQTPKFLIGQEGQKLTLKCQQNFNHDTMYWYRQDSGKGLRLIYYSITENDLQKGDLSEGYDASREKKSSFSLTVTSAQKNEMAVFLCASSKGTDTGQLYFGEGSKLTVL.

Concerning this clone: Genes and germline are mouse. The read falls 4 residues short of the CDR3 end, and the missing part is taken from the germline J gene. The rearrangement joins TRBV13-1 to TRBJ2-2; D is perhaps TRBD1 (5 bases). Germline CDR1 reads NSHNY; CDR2 reads SYGAGN. Trimming cost V 3 bases and J 2 bases, with 8 bases left between them. This CDR3 is 14 amino acids long. The CDR3: CASSGRQNTGQLYF. The covered CDR3 bases are TGTGCCAGCAGTGGGAGACAGAACACCGGG.

There are a few counts of this clone. Mouse names are used for the genes. With the read ending 4 residues before the CDR3 end, the germline J gene is used to fill in that end. The chain joins TRBV5 to TRBJ2-2, with D possibly TRBD1 on 6 matching bases. The CDR3 has 15 residues. Between the trimmed V and J ends, which lost 4 bases and 2 bases, there was a span of 11 bases. CDR1 LGHNA and CDR2 YNLKQL come from the germline V gene (reference sequence). The part of the CDR3 DNA that was read is TGTGCCAGCAGCCCGGCAGGGGTGAACACCGGG. Protein product: CASSPAGVNTG. The full CDR3 reads CASSPAGVNTGQLYF.

Worth noting for this clone: Each gene name is a mouse one. CDR3 sequence: CASSDETAETLYF. The covered CDR3 bases are TGTGCCAGCAGTGATGAGACAGCAGAA. V is TRBV13-1 and J is TRBJ2-3; D ambiguous. The read finishes 4 residues shy of the CDR3 end, and the germline J gene is used to complete it. The V gene lost 0 bases and the J gene lost 3 bases, with 5 bases spanning the gap. Germline CDR1 and CDR2: NSHNY and SYGAGN. The CDR3 runs to 13 residues.

Notes on this clone: The gene symbols are mouse symbols. The missing CDR3 end, 4 residues past where the read stops, is filled in from the germline J gene. This chain links TRBV14 with TRBJ1-1; the match to TRBD1 covers 7 bases. CDR1 SGHDT and CDR2 FRDEAV come from the germline V gene. The CDR3 length is 12 residues. CDR3 bases read: TGTGCCAGCAGTCCCGGGACAGCA. Amino acids: CASSPGTA. The CDR3 as a whole reads CASSPGTAEVFF.

This clone showed up just a few times. Mouse gene names and germline throughout. The read is 4 residues too short to cover the CDR3 end, so that end is filled in from the germline J gene. The chain has TRBV13-3 and TRBJ1-2; weak D call: TRBD1 (5 bases). Trimming took off 10 bases at V and 4 bases at J, with 11 bases between the two ends. The V gene's germline CDR1 is NNHDY and CDR2 SYVADS. The CDR3 extends over 11 amino acids. The CDR3 DNA, read in part, is TGTGCCCCAACCAGGGTCTCC. The encoded protein is CAPTRVS. The full CDR3 protein reads CAPTRVSDYTF.

This clone has more than one count but fewer than ten. The gene names given are mouse names. Sequencing ends 4 residues short of the CDR3 end; the germline J gene provides the rest. The chain combines TRBV19 with TRBJ2-1; D is perhaps TRBD2 (6 bases). V gave up 5 bases and J gave up 2 bases, with 11 bases separating them. Germline assignment: CDR1 FNHDT and CDR2 SITEND (reference sequence). The CDR3 extends over 14 amino acids. CDR3 in amino acids: CASSRPGDYAEQFF. The CDR3 bases that were read are TGTGCCAGCAGCCGCCCTGGGGACTATGCT.

This clone was counted between two and nine times. Each gene name is a mouse one. The read gets to within 4 residues of the CDR3 end, and the germline J gene fills in the rest. The chain has TRBV1 and TRBJ2-4; 7 nucleotides match TRBD2. J was trimmed by 0 bases and V by 5 bases; bases with no gene match: 2. Germline values: CDR1 NSQYPW, CDR2 LRSPGD (reference sequence). The CDR3 contains 14 residues. The CDR3 loop is CTCSMTGSQNTLYF. CDR3 DNA, as far as it was read: TGCACCTGCAGTATGACTGGGAGTCAAAAC.

This clone was seen only a few times. The germline and genes are mouse ones. From the germline J gene comes the end of the CDR3, since the read stops 4 residues before it. The chain recombines TRBV13-2 with TRBJ2-1; 9 nucleotides agree with TRBD2. This CDR3 contains 15 residues. The germline CDR1 and CDR2 sequences are NNHNN and SYGAGS (reference sequence). The junction had 4 bases not matched to a gene; V was cut back by 3 bases and J by 3 bases. CDR3 DNA (partial): TGTGCCAGCGGTGCTCCGGGACTGGGCTATGCT. This codes for CASGAPGLGYA. The whole CDR3 region reads CASGAPGLGYAEQFF.

Worth noting for this clone: Gene labels here are mouse ones. Other DNA sequences within the sample encode an identical CDR3. CDR3: CASSADRANTGQLYF. The CDR3 bases that were read are TGTGCCAGCAGTGCAGACAGGGCGAACACCGGG. The gene calls are TRBV13-1 and TRBJ2-2; 7 bases map to TRBD1. The CDR3 end is not reached by the read, which stops 4 residues before it; the germline J gene fills it in. Germline CDR1 is NSHNY and CDR2 is SYGAGN. The CDR3 runs 15 residues. V was clipped by 3 bases and J by 2 bases; unmatched bases: 4.

In the case of this clone: The gene names given are mouse names. From the germline J gene comes the end of the CDR3, since the read stops 4 residues before it. The chain has TRBV13-1 and TRBJ2-3, with 9 bases aligning to TRBD1. CDR1 is NSHNY and CDR2 is SYGAGN in the germline V gene. V lost 1 base, J lost 4 bases, and 4 bases stayed unmatched. The CDR3 has 15 amino acids. The CDR3 sequence: CASSDRTGGPETLYF. Partial CDR3 DNA: TGTGCCAGCAGTGATCGAACAGGGGGCCCAGAA.

This clone was observed a handful of times. The genes are named according to mouse. From the germline J gene comes the end of the CDR3, since the read stops 4 residues before it. The same CDR3 also results from other DNA sequences found in this sample. The rearrangement links TRBV19 to TRBJ2-5, with D hard to call. Germline values: CDR1 FNHDT, CDR2 SITEND (reference sequence). The V gene lost 4 bases and the J gene lost 0 bases, with 6 bases spanning the gap. CDR3 size: 13 residues. The CDR3 loop reads CASSPFNQDTQYF. Incomplete CDR3 DNA: TGTGCCAGCAGTCCATTTAACCAAGAC. Based on the CDR3 plus reference TRBV19 and TRBJ2-5, the full variable domain is GGIITQTPKFLIGQEGQKLTLKCQQNFNHDTMYWYRQDSGKGLRLIYYSITENDLQKGDLSEGYDASREKKSSFSLTVTSAQKNEMAVFLCASSPFNQDTQYFGPGTRLLVL.

A remark on this clone: Genes and germline come from the mouse. The CDR3 goes on 4 residues after the read ends, and that part is filled in from the germline J gene. Other DNA sequences within the sample encode an identical CDR3. The rearrangement links TRBV12-1 to TRBJ1-2; D is perhaps TRBD1 (5 bases). V lost 0 bases, J lost 0 bases, and 10 bases lay in between. The CDR3 contains 15 residues. The germline V gene encodes CDR1 SGHSN and CDR2 HYEKVE. CDR3 bases read: TGTGCCAGCTCTCTCCCGCGGGGGGCAAACTCC. The encoded protein is CASSLPRGANS. From start to end, the CDR3 is CASSLPRGANSDYTF.

In the case of this clone: Gene names follow the mouse nomenclature. With the read ending 4 residues before the CDR3 end, the germline J gene is used to fill in that end. At the DNA level, this CDR3 is encoded by other sequences in the same sample as well. This chain uses TRBV1 with TRBJ2-7, with 12 bases fitting TRBD2. The germline V gene has CDR1 NSQYPW and CDR2 LRSPGD (reference sequence). The CDR3 length is 16 residues. The CDR3 bases that were read are TGCACCTGCAGTGCAGATCGGGGGACTGGGGGGTAT. Protein product: CTCSADRGTGGY. The full CDR3 reads CTCSADRGTGGYEQYF.

This clone was counted between two and nine times. Mouse gene names apply. The read halts 4 residues ahead of the CDR3 end, with the missing end drawn from the germline J gene. The chain has TRBV19 and TRBJ2-1; 8 bases are shared with TRBD2. This CDR3 comprises 15 residues. Trimming cost V 1 base and J 2 bases; bases outside gene matches: 2. Germline V gene sequence: CDR1 FNHDT, CDR2 SITEND (reference sequence). The covered CDR3 bases are TGTGCCAGCAGTATAAAACTGGGGGACTATGCT. This sequence encodes CASSIKLGDYA. The entire CDR3 reads CASSIKLGDYAEQFF.